This TCR beta chain derives from a study of blood T cell repertoires in COVID-19. Method: immunoSEQ multiplex PCR; TCRdb's copy keeps in-frame clones and lacks some. The table has about 220,000 clones, around 88% seen once. The germline V and J ends were trimmed by 7 bases and 4 bases, with 13 bases remaining between them. The CDR3 consists of 13 residues. Germline CDR1 reads MNHEY; CDR2 reads SVGAGI. The rearrangement uses TRBV6-5 and TRBJ1-2, with D possibly matching TRBD1 (6 bases). Sequencing was carried out using PBMCs or T cells enriched from blood (not recorded which). The sequence came from a woman in her forties with acute COVID-19. The CDR3 is CASTAGGAYGYTF. CDR3 DNA sequence: TGTGCCAGCACTGCCGGGGGGGCCTATGGCTACACCTTC.